Below are 30 T cell receptor beta chains sequenced from a single sample in a study of beta chain features in type 1 diabetes. Every bit of the isolated RNA underwent reverse transcription, so sequencing read expressed TCRB transcripts. Sequenced by immunoSEQ multiplex PCR; TCRdb stores in-frame clones only, minus some. The table lists roughly 370,000 clones, roughly 13% of them singletons. Source material: naive CD4+ T cells from blood. The source is a man aged 30 to 45 in good health.

The chain carries TRBV4-3 and TRBJ2-2; D gene unclear. This CDR3 region has 14 residues. Trimming took 3 bases from V and 4 from J, leaving 9 bases between them. Germline CDR1 and CDR2: LGHNA and YSLEER. The CDR3 reads CASSQLERTGELFF. The CDR3 DNA is TGCGCCAGCAGCCAGTTAGAGCGCACCGGGGAGCTGTTTTTT.

This rearrangement joins TRBV29-1 to TRBJ2-7; 9 bases align to TRBD1. V shed 6 bases and J 7 bases; nucleotides not matched to a gene: 7. CDR1 and CDR2 from the germline V gene are SQVTM and ANQGSEA. The CDR3 is 12 residues long. The CDR3 sequence: CSVQGASREQYV. The CDR3 region has the DNA TGCAGCGTACAGGGGGCTTCACGGGAGCAGTACGTC.

This clone has just a few counts. This chain connects TRBV18 to TRBJ2-3, with 9 bases lining up with TRBD2. The length of the CDR3 is 15 residues. Trimming at V came to 7 bases and at J to 2 bases, leaving 7 bases not matched to a gene. CDR1 is KGHSH, CDR2 LQKENI, per germline. CDR3 protein: CASLSGRQNTDTQYF. The CDR3 DNA reads TGTGCCAGCTTGAGCGGGAGGCAGAACACAGATACGCAGTATTTT.

This clone was found a few times. The chain recombines TRBV5-1 with TRBJ2-1; 9 bases agree with TRBD1. The V gene end was trimmed by 0 bases and the J gene end by 4 bases; junction bases not matched to a gene: 5. Germline CDR1 and CDR2: SGHRS and YFSETQ. This CDR3 contains 16 residues. CDR3: CASSLGGTGSYNEQFF. CDR3 bases: TGCGCCAGCAGCTTGGGAGGGACAGGGTCATACAATGAGCAGTTCTTC.

The chain employs TRBV19 and TRBJ2-1, with D possibly matching TRBD2 (6 bases). Germline V CDR1 and CDR2: LNHDA, SQIVND (reference sequence). The CDR3 totals 16 residues. The germline V and J ends were trimmed by 6 bases and 2 bases, with 17 bases remaining between them. The CDR3 DNA reads as TGTGCCAGTAGCCCCTGGGGCGGGGAGACCTACAATGAGCAGTTCTTC. Translated: CASSPWGGETYNEQFF.

This clone was picked up a small number of times. The rearrangement links TRBV6-1 to TRBJ2-3, with TRBD1 matching 8 bases. From germline, CDR1 is MNHNS and CDR2 SASEGT. The CDR3 is made up of 21 amino acids. After removal of 0 bases from V and 0 bases from J, the junction contained 17 bases not matched to a gene. The CDR3 DNA sequence: TGTGCCAGCAGTGAAGCGATATCAGGGGGCTCTAGTCCCCTTAGCACAGATACGCAGTATTTT. Translating gives CASSEAISGGSSPLSTDTQYF.

J is TRBJ2-1 and V is TRBV7-3; unclear D gene. The CDR3 covers 12 residues. Germline V gene data show CDR1 as SGHTA and CDR2 as FQGTGA. Trimming pared 2 bases from V and 6 bases from J, leaving 5 bases between. CDR3 in DNA: TGTGCCAGCAGCTTATCTCCCAATGAGCAGTTCTTC. As protein: CASSLSPNEQFF.

V usage is TRBV18 and J usage is TRBJ2-1; no firm D call. Germline V gene lookup returns CDR1 KGHSH and CDR2 LQKENI. Trimming stripped 3 bases from V and 9 bases from J, with 9 bases between. This CDR3 is 12 amino acids long. CDR3 loop: CASSPGTAEQFF. CDR3 DNA: TGTGCCAGCTCACCGGGAACGGCTGAGCAGTTCTTC.

This clone was counted a few times. This chain joins TRBV19 and TRBJ2-1; TRBD2 aligns across 7 bases. This CDR3 is built from 14 residues. The V gene's germline CDR1 is LNHDA and CDR2 SQIVND (reference sequence). The J segment lost 9 bases and the V segment lost 5 bases, leaving 10 bases of the junction unmatched. CDR3 nucleotide sequence: TGTGCCAGTAGTTTATGGACTAGTGAACGTGAGCAGTTCTTC. Protein product: CASSLWTSEREQFF.

This chain joins TRBV6-6 and TRBJ2-1; D not resolved. CDR1 MNHNY and CDR2 SVGAGI come from the germline V gene (reference sequence). V shed 6 bases and J shed 9 bases, with 24 bases lying between them. The CDR3 covers 16 residues. The CDR3 coding sequence is TGTGCCAGCAGAAGGAAAGGTATGCCCGATGGTGGTGAGCAGTTCTTC. The encoded protein is CASRRKGMPDGGEQFF.

This clone was picked up a small number of times. V is TRBV5-4 and J is TRBJ2-3, with TRBD2 matching 7 bases. Germline CDR1 SGHNT, CDR2 YYREEE (reference sequence). V shed 4 bases, J shed 1 base, and the junction held 9 bases outside the gene matches. The CDR3 is made up of 16 amino acids. The CDR3 DNA is TGTGCCAGCAGCCGGTCGGGGGGAATAGGCACAGATACGCAGTATTTT. This codes for CASSRSGGIGTDTQYF.

The table lists this clone with a few counts. The chain couples TRBV13 to TRBJ2-4; weak D call: TRBD2 (5 bases). The CDR3 runs to 16 residues. Germline V CDR1 and CDR2: PRHDT, FYEKMQ (reference sequence). Trimming left V 3 bases short and J 2 bases short, with 14 bases between. CDR3 amino acids: CASSFFAGETKNIQYF. CDR3 DNA sequence: TGTGCCAGCAGCTTTTTCGCGGGTGAGACCAAAAACATTCAGTACTTC.

This clone was observed a few times. This sequence joins TRBV7-9 and TRBJ2-5, with D unclear. Trimming cost V 7 bases and J 5 bases, with 14 bases left between them. Germline V gene sequence: CDR1 SEHNR, CDR2 FQNEAQ (reference sequence). The CDR3 sequence is 13 residues long. The CDR3 loop reads CASTPGRPETQYF. Here the CDR3 DNA reads TGTGCCAGCACCCCGGGCCGACCGGAGACCCAGTACTTC.

The chain links TRBV5-1 to TRBJ2-3, with D possibly matching TRBD1 (6 bases). Trimming shortened V by 4 bases and J by 5 bases, and 17 bases separated the two germline ends. From germline, CDR1 is SGHRS and CDR2 YFSETQ. CDR3 length: 15 residues. The DNA of the CDR3 is TGCGCCAGCAGCCGTCCGGCACAGGGCAGAGATACGCAGTATTTT. This gives the protein CASSRPAQGRDTQYF.

This sequence joins TRBV4-1 and TRBJ2-3, with 8 positions matching TRBD2. Germline V gene sequence: CDR1 MGHRA, CDR2 YSYEKL. This CDR3 is 14 amino acids long. Unmatched junction bases numbered 4, after V lost 4 bases and J lost 4 bases. The CDR3 is CASSLQRGPDTQYF. The CDR3 region has the DNA TGCGCCAGCAGCCTGCAGCGGGGGCCAGATACGCAGTATTTT.

The rearrangement uses TRBV5-4 and TRBJ1-5; tentative D call: TRBD1 (6 bases). Trimming shortened V by 4 bases and J by 6 bases, and 14 bases separated the two germline ends. The CDR3 runs 14 residues. The germline V gene has CDR1 SGHNT and CDR2 YYREEE (reference sequence). The DNA of the CDR3 is TGTGCCAGCAGCGAACAGGGAGGCCGTCAGCCCCAGCATTTT. Protein product: CASSEQGGRQPQHF.

This clone has only a few counts. V gene TRBV7-2 combines with J gene TRBJ2-7, with 10 bases matching TRBD2. The CDR3 runs to 14 residues. Unmatched junction bases numbered 3, after V lost 3 bases and J lost 4 bases. Germline V gene data show CDR1 as SGHTA and CDR2 as FQGNSA. Here the CDR3 DNA reads TGTGCCAGCAGCTTGACTAGCGGGTGGTACGAGCAGTACTTC. This encodes CASSLTSGWYEQYF.

This clone was observed a few times. The rearrangement joins TRBV9 to TRBJ2-2, with D hard to call. Per the germline V gene, CDR1 is SGDLS and CDR2 is YYNGEE. The CDR3 is 15 amino acids. V lost 1 base and J lost 2, with 9 bases in between. This CDR3 reads CASSVMGINTGELFF. CDR3 sequence (DNA): TGTGCCAGCAGCGTAATGGGAATCAACACCGGGGAGCTGTTTTTT.

This clone was counted only a few times. The chain is built from TRBV9 and TRBJ2-1; D uncertain. The CDR3 runs 15 residues. V dropped 1 base and J dropped 2 bases, with 10 bases sitting between them. Germline lookup yields CDR1 SGDLS and CDR2 YYNGEE. The CDR3 loop is CASSVLAETYNEQFF. The CDR3 DNA reads as TGTGCCAGCAGCGTACTGGCGGAGACCTACAATGAGCAGTTCTTC.

This clone showed up just a few times. J is TRBJ2-1 and V is TRBV27; D uncertain. Trimming removed 3 bases from V and 13 bases from J, with 10 bases in between. This CDR3 has 11 residues. The germline V gene encodes CDR1 MNHEY and CDR2 SMNVEV (reference sequence). The CDR3 DNA is TGTGCCAGCAGTTTTTTTTGGTATCAGTTCTTC. As protein: CASSFFWYQFF.

This clone has more than one count but fewer than ten. The chain carries TRBV5-1 and TRBJ2-3; 9 bases agree with TRBD1. From germline, CDR1 is SGHRS and CDR2 YFSETQ. This CDR3 is built from 15 residues. Trimming took 0 bases from V and 9 from J; bases not matched to a gene: 8. In DNA form, the CDR3 reads TGCGCCAGCAGCTTGGAGGTCCCGGGACAGGGAACGCAGTATTTT. This translates into CASSLEVPGQGTQYF.

This clone was counted between two and nine times. The V call is TRBV27, the J call TRBJ1-4, with D possibly matching TRBD1 (5 bases). The V gene lost 5 bases and the J gene lost 5 bases, with 12 bases spanning the gap. Germline V CDR1 and CDR2: MNHEY, SMNVEV (reference sequence). The CDR3 has 14 amino acids. The chain's CDR3 is CASSAQRGNEKLFF. CDR3 nucleotide sequence: TGTGCCAGCAGTGCGCAACGGGGCAATGAAAAACTGTTTTTT. Variable domain in full (rest from reference TRBV27 and TRBJ1-4): EAQVTQNPRYLITVTGKKLTVTCSQNMNHEYMSWYRQDPGLGLRQIYYSMNVEVTDKGDVPEGYKVSRKEKRNFPLILESPSPNQTSLYFCASSAQRGNEKLFFGSGTQLSVL.

This clone was detected only a few times. This same CDR3 is encoded by further DNA sequences in the sample. The chain carries TRBV2 and TRBJ2-3; no clear D. The length of the CDR3 is 11 residues. Trimming removed 6 bases from V and 3 bases from J, with 4 bases in between. Germline CDR1 reads SNHLY; CDR2 reads FYNNEI. The CDR3 protein is CASRLTDTQYF. The CDR3 nucleotides are TGTGCCAGCAGGTTGACAGATACGCAGTATTTT.

The V gene is TRBV6-1, the J gene TRBJ2-2, with no clear D. CDR1 MNHNS and CDR2 SASEGT come from the germline V gene. V lost 1 base and J lost 6, with 3 bases in between. This CDR3 has 12 amino acids. The CDR3 sequence: CASSEGAGELFF. CDR3 in DNA: TGTGCCAGCAGTGAAGGGGCCGGGGAGCTGTTTTTT.

This clone was seen at least ten times. CDR3 region: CAWSTARDFSDTEAFF. The CDR3 bases are TGTGCCTGGTCGACCGCCCGGGATTTCTCGGACACTGAAGCTTTCTTT. This chain joins TRBV30 and TRBJ1-1; D unclear. Deletions cut 5 bases from V and 3 bases from J, with 22 bases between. In germline, CDR1 is GTSNPN, CDR2 SVGIG (reference sequence). The CDR3 totals 16 residues.

CDR3 in amino acids: CSARLRETQYF. The CDR3 bases are TGCAGTGCTAGATTGAGGGAGACCCAGTACTTC. This chain connects TRBV20-1 to TRBJ2-5; D unclear. Per germline, CDR1 DFQATT and CDR2 SNEGSKA (reference sequence). The CDR3 contains 11 residues. Between the trimmed V and J ends, which lost 2 bases and 5 bases, there was a span of 6 bases.

This clone showed up just a few times. The chain employs TRBV4-3 and TRBJ2-7; weak D call: TRBD2 (5 bases). In germline, CDR1 is LGHNA, CDR2 YSLEER. This CDR3 is built from 14 residues. The ends were cut back, 0 bases at V and 3 bases at J, with 9 bases in the middle. The CDR3 DNA follows: TGCGCCAGCAGCCAAGACCCCCGGGACTACGAGCAGTACTTC. Protein product: CASSQDPRDYEQYF.

The chain combines TRBV7-8 with TRBJ2-3; TRBD2 might be the D (5 bases). The CDR3 consists of 15 residues. V was trimmed by 5 bases and J by 2 bases, leaving 14 bases between them. Looked up from germline, CDR1 is SGHVS and CDR2 is FQNEAQ. The CDR3 is CASSTRRVSTDTQYF. The CDR3 DNA follows: TGTGCCAGCAGCACGAGGCGGGTATCCACAGATACGCAGTATTTT.

J is TRBJ2-7 and V is TRBV29-1; TRBD1 matches 8 bases. Germline values: CDR1 SQVTM, CDR2 ANQGSEA. This CDR3 spans 12 amino acids. Trimming took 7 bases from V and 2 from J; bases not matched to a gene: 4. The CDR3 loop reads CSATDRAYEQYF. The CDR3 coding sequence is TGCAGCGCCACGGACAGGGCCTACGAGCAGTACTTC.

V usage is TRBV7-3 and J usage is TRBJ2-3; TRBD2 matches at 14 bases. Germline loops: CDR1 SGHTA, CDR2 FQGTGA. V lost 5 bases to trimming and J lost 8 bases; unmatched junction nucleotides: 9. The CDR3 is made up of 16 amino acids. CDR3 sequence reads: CASSKTSGRAGGTQYF. In DNA, the CDR3 is TGTGCCAGCAGCAAGACTAGCGGGAGGGCAGGAGGTACGCAGTATTTT.